This TCR beta chain was profiled in a study of T cell repertoires in cytomegalovirus infection (dated by TCRdb to the late 2010s). At the level of the whole study: Donor HLA type was relevant to the analysis, because carriage of CMV infection together with the matching HLA type was indicated by public TCR beta signatures.

This clonotype has a handful of counts. Which antigen it targets is not known. Base qualities are not provided; no much larger clone lies one nucleotide away. Taken from the germline V gene (reference sequence), the CDR1 and CDR2 loops are DFQATT and SNEGSKA. V has 1 base trimmed and J has 1 base trimmed; junction bases matching no gene number 9. From the cysteine through the phenylalanine, the CDR3 covers 16 amino acids. This entry keeps only the CDR3 DNA: 48 bases, framed from base 1. Sequenced using an Illumina HiSeq 1500. TCRdb's own reprocessing of the public reads used fastp at Q25 and MiXCR and kept productive beta chains. For every CDR3 protein sequence, its rows merge into one entry that carries the most common genes and DNA. In all, the sample holds some 250,000 distinct CDR3 sequences, and approximately 8.3% of those were seen once. The top ten clones comprise roughly 16% of the sample. On the study overall, not on this receptor specifically: The ex vivo response was dominated by HLA-C-restricted CMV-specific TCR beta clonotypes, which also provided the single most frequent clonotype in two of eight donors. Cumulative frequency of public TCR beta family members discriminated carriers of CMV infection plus the relevant HLA type in this cohort and an independent approximately 350-donor cohort.

This chain joins TRBV20-1 to TRBJ1-1; TRBD1 lines up with 7 middle nucleotides. The sample comprised PBMCs. The origin of this receptor is a human donor in good health (CMV status not recorded). Some clones in this sample may be carry-over from other donors' samples. The CDR3 protein is CSARVLQGVGNTEAFF. The DNA is as follows: TGCAGTGCTAGAGTTCTGCAGGGGGTCGGGAACACTGAAGCTTTCTTT.